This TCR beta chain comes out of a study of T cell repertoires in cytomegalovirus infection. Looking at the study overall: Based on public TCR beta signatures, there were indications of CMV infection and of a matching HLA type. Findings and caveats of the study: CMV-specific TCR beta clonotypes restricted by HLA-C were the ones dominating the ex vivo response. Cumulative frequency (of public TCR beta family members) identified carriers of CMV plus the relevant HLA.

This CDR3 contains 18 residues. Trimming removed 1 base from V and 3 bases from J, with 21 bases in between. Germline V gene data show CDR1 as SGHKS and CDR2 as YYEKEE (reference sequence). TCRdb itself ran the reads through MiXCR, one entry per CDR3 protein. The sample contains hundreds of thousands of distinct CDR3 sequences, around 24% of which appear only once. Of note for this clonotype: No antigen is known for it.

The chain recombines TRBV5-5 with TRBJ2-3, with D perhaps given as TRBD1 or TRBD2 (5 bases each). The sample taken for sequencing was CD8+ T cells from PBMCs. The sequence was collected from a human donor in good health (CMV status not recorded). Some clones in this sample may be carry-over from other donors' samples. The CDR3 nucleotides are TGTGCCAGCAGCTTGAATTCGGGACCTACGAGCAGTACAGATACGCAGTATTTT. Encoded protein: CASSLNSGPTSSTDTQYF.